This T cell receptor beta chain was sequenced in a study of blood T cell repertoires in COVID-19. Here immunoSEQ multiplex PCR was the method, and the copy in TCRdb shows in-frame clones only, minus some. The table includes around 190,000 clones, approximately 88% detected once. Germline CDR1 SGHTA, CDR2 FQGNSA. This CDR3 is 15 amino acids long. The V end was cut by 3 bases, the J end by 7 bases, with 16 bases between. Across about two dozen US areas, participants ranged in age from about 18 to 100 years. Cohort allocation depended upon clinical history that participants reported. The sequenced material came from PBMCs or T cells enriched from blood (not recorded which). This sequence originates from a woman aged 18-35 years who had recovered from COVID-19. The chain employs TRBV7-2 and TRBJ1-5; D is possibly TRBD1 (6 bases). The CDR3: CASSFTGRGEQPQHF. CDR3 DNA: TGTGCCAGCAGCTTCACAGGGAGGGGGGAACAGCCCCAGCATTTT.